Following are 17 T cell receptor beta chains from one sample sequenced in a study of control samples from healthy donors and cancer patients (dated by TCRdb to the early 2020s). Receptor amplification or capture employed the immunoSEQ multiplex PCR assay. This is the immuneACCESS table as TCRdb keeps it, with only in-frame sequences that have V and J called. A part of the clones is gone; compared with another copy, unresolved V genes explain less than half, and the rest is unexplained. The sample table records about 120,000 clones; roughly 90% of these occur just once. In total, the top ten clones hold approximately 39% of the sample. Sequencing was performed on blood. The receptors originated from a middle-aged man in good health.

This clone was observed a single time. The J gene is TRBJ2-1, the V gene TRBV19, with TRBD2 matching over 8 bases. CDR1 and CDR2 (germline): LNHDA, SQIVND (reference sequence). Losses at the gene ends were 3 bases for V and 9 bases for J; bases not matched to a gene: 7. The CDR3 contains 14 residues. This CDR3 is CASSILQTSVEQFF. For the CDR3, the DNA is TGTGCCAGTAGTATCTTGCAGACTAGCGTTGAGCAGTTCTTC.

The chain is built from TRBV5-1 and TRBJ2-7, with TRBD1 matching 8 bases. Germline values: CDR1 SGHRS, CDR2 YFSETQ. V dropped 0 bases and J dropped 3; count of bases not matched to a gene: 8. This CDR3 is built from 16 residues. The CDR3 nucleotides are TGCGCCAGCAGCTTGGCCACGACAGGGGATAACTACGAGCAGTACTTC. It yields the protein CASSLATTGDNYEQYF.

This clone has a single count. The rearrangement joins TRBV4-2 to TRBJ2-5; D uncertain. The CDR3 runs to 14 residues. The V and J ends lost 5 bases and 2 bases respectively, with 12 bases between them. The germline V gene has CDR1 LGHNA and CDR2 YNFKEQ. The CDR3 spells CASSSRVSQETQYF. DNA of the CDR3: TGTGCCAGCAGCTCCCGTGTATCACAAGAGACCCAGTACTTC.

This chain uses TRBV12-5 with TRBJ1-6; 7 bases are shared with TRBD1. The V and J ends lost 5 bases and 7 bases, in that order; junction bases with no gene match: 5. This CDR3 comprises 14 residues. Germline values: CDR1 LGHNT, CDR2 FRNRAP. The CDR3 region has the DNA TGTGCTAGTGGTACAGGGGTCAGAAATTCACCCCTCCACTTT. This gives the protein CASGTGVRNSPLHF.

The chain employs TRBV6-4 and TRBJ1-5, with D perhaps matching TRBD1 (5 bases). From germline, CDR1 is MRHNA and CDR2 SNTAGT. CDR3 length equals 13 residues. The germline V and J ends were trimmed by 3 bases and 7 bases, with 10 bases remaining between them. The CDR3 protein is CASSEAEGQPQHF. The CDR3 coding sequence is TGTGCCAGCAGTGAAGCGGAGGGGCAGCCCCAGCATTTT.

The rearrangement uses TRBV12-5 and TRBJ1-3; D remains ambiguous. This CDR3 contains 15 residues. Between the trimmed V and J ends, which lost 6 bases and 2 bases, there was a span of 14 bases. The germline gives CDR1 LGHNT, CDR2 FRNRAP. CDR3 protein: CASGSSLVPGNTIYF. The CDR3 DNA reads as TGTGCTAGTGGATCGTCTTTAGTTCCTGGAAACACCATATATTTT.

The rearrangement joins TRBV29-1 to TRBJ1-1; D is perhaps TRBD1 (5 bases). The V gene lost 4 bases and the J gene lost 3 bases, with 9 bases spanning the gap. The CDR3 is 12 amino acids. CDR1 and CDR2 from the germline V gene are SQVTM and ANQGSEA. The CDR3 DNA reads TGCAGCGTTGGCCGGGGGGACACTGAAGCTTTCTTT. Its protein is CSVGRGDTEAFF.

This clone was recorded a few times. The V gene is TRBV19, the J gene TRBJ2-1; D is possibly TRBD1 (6 bases). This CDR3 contains 15 residues. CDR1 is LNHDA, CDR2 SQIVND, per germline (reference sequence). V lost 3 bases and J 5 bases, leaving 14 bases between the germline ends. The CDR3 DNA is TGTGCCAGTAGTATTGGGCAGGGGCCGAACAATGAGCAGTTCTTC. Translation: CASSIGQGPNNEQFF.

This clone has just one count. This chain uses TRBV12-3 or TRBV12-4 with TRBJ1-2; 7 positions match TRBD1. This CDR3 is 13 amino acids long. V gave up 1 base and J gave up 4 bases; unmatched junction bases: 0. DNA of the CDR3: TGTGCCAGCAGTTTAGAGGGGGCCTATGGCTACACCTTC. It codes for CASSLEGAYGYTF.

V is TRBV5-1 and J is TRBJ1-1, with D tentatively TRBD1 (6 bases). The V gene lost 3 bases and the J gene lost 4 bases, with 13 bases spanning the gap. This CDR3 spans 14 amino acids. Germline V lookup: CDR1 SGHRS, CDR2 YFSETQ. The chain's CDR3 is CASSYLTGSTEAFF. CDR3 in DNA: TGCGCCAGCAGCTATTTAACAGGGAGCACTGAAGCTTTCTTT.

The chain carries TRBV24-1 and TRBJ2-5, with D perhaps matching TRBD1 (6 bases). This CDR3 is built from 14 residues. Per the germline V gene, CDR1 is KGHDR and CDR2 is SFDVKD. The V and J ends lost 9 bases and 0 bases respectively, with 13 bases between them. The CDR3 sequence: CATAGTLYQETQYF. CDR3 bases: TGTGCCACCGCAGGGACATTGTACCAAGAGACCCAGTACTTC.

A single count supports this clone. The chain couples TRBV5-4 to TRBJ2-5; a possible D gene is TRBD1 (5 bases). V lost 2 bases to trimming and J lost 7 bases, with 12 bases between them. This CDR3 comprises 13 residues. Per the germline V gene, CDR1 is SGHNT and CDR2 is YYREEE (reference sequence). This chain's CDR3 is CASSFGRDGTQYF. The CDR3 coding sequence is TGTGCCAGCAGCTTTGGCAGGGATGGGACCCAGTACTTC.

The chain carries TRBV11-2 and TRBJ2-7; no reliable D call. The V end was cut by 0 bases, the J end by 4 bases, with 10 bases between. The V gene's germline CDR1 is SGHAT and CDR2 FQNNGV. This CDR3 is built from 14 residues. CDR3 loop: CASSLEPYSYEQYF. CDR3 coding DNA: TGTGCCAGCAGCTTAGAACCCTACAGTTACGAGCAGTACTTC.

The chain is built from TRBV19 and TRBJ1-2; D unclear. V was trimmed by 1 base and J by 4 bases, leaving 13 bases between them. CDR3 length: 15 residues. Per the germline V gene, CDR1 is LNHDA and CDR2 is SQIVND (reference sequence). The DNA for the CDR3 is TGTGCCAGTAGTATAGCGGCAGGCGGAAGCTATGGCTACACCTTC. It yields the protein CASSIAAGGSYGYTF.

CDR3 DNA: TGTGCCTGGAGTGTAGGAGGCAGCTCCTACGAGCAGTACTTC. It encodes CAWSVGGSSYEQYF. The chain couples TRBV30 to TRBJ2-7; possible D gene TRBD2, 5 bases. This CDR3 is built from 14 residues. Germline V gives CDR1 GTSNPN, CDR2 SVGIG (reference sequence). Trimming stripped 0 bases from V and 0 bases from J, with 9 bases between. Full variable domain (rest looked up from reference TRBV30 and TRBJ2-7): SQTIHQWPATLVQPVGSPLSLECTVEGTSNPNLYWYRQAAGRGLQLLFYSVGIGQISSEVPQNLSASRPQDRQFILSSKKLLLSDSGFYLCAWSVGGSSYEQYFGPGTRLTVT.

V usage is TRBV24-1 and J usage is TRBJ1-2, with 10 bases aligning to TRBD1. V lost 3 bases, J lost 4 bases, and 7 bases stayed unmatched. The CDR3 runs to 16 residues. The V gene's germline CDR1 is KGHDR and CDR2 SFDVKD. CDR3 protein: CATSDARQGAAYGYTF. CDR3 nucleotide sequence: TGTGCCACCAGTGATGCCCGACAGGGGGCCGCCTATGGCTACACCTTC.

This chain uses TRBV30 with TRBJ2-5; D is uncertain. V shed 4 bases and J shed 2 bases, with 2 bases lying between them. This CDR3 has 10 residues. Germline V lookup: CDR1 GTSNPN, CDR2 SVGIG (reference sequence). The DNA for the CDR3 is TGTGCCTGGAAGCAAGAGACCCAGTACTTC. Translating it yields CAWKQETQYF. Filled out from reference TRBV30 and TRBJ2-5, the complete variable domain reads SQTIHQWPATLVQPVGSPLSLECTVEGTSNPNLYWYRQAAGRGLQLLFYSVGIGQISSEVPQNLSASRPQDRQFILSSKKLLLSDSGFYLCAWKQETQYFGPGTRLLVL.